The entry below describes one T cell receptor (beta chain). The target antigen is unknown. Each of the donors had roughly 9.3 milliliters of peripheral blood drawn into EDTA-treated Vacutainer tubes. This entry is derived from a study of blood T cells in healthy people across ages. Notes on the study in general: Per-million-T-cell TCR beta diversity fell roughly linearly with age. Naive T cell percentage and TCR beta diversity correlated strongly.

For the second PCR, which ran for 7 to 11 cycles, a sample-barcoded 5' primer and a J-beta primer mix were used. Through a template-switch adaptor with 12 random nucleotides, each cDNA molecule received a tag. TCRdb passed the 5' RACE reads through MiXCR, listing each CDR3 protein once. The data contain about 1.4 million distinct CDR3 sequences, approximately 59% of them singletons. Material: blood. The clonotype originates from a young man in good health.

CDR3 sequence (DNA): TGTGCCAGCAGTTTGGAGTTTCTAGCGGGACAAGGGCAGTACTTC. Its translation: CASSLEFLAGQGQYF. The V and J genes are TRBV27 and TRBJ2-5; 9 bases line up with TRBD2. This CDR3 comprises 15 residues. With 3 bases clipped from V and 11 bases from J, the junction kept 13 bases outside the gene matches. The germline V gene has CDR1 MNHEY and CDR2 SMNVEV (reference sequence).